This T cell receptor beta chain was captured in a study of T-cell memory formation after mild COVID-19. Germline V gene data show CDR1 as SGHTA and CDR2 as FQGNSA. The CDR3 runs 14 residues. From the 5' RACE reads, TCRdb called clonotypes with MiXCR, one entry per CDR3 protein. Among about 340,000 distinct CDR3 sequences listed, approximately 15% were seen once. As concerns this clonotype: At one of its ends the junction is not consistent with the germline gene, which may arise from a read error.

The TCR was taken from a man between 18 and 35 years old who had mild COVID-19 (a few samples of this study predate the infection). Cell type and time point are not known. The rearrangement links TRBV7-2 to TRBJ2-3; the match to TRBD1 covers 7 bases. The sample consisted of PBMCs or a T cell subset sorted from them (not recorded which). CDR3 nucleotides: TGTGCCAGCAGCCTCCAGACGGGGACAGATCCGCAGTATTTT. As protein: CASSLQTGTDPQYF. Full variable domain (outside the CDR3, taken from reference TRBV7-2 and TRBJ2-3): GAGVSQSPSNKVTEKGKDVELRCDPISGHTALYWYRQSLGQGLEFLIYFQGNSAPDKSGLPSDRFSAERTGGSVSTLTIQRTQQEDSAVYLCASSLQTGTDPQYFGPGTRLTVL.